The clone carrying this T cell receptor (beta chain) has just one count. There are 14 residues in the CDR3. The germline V gene encodes CDR1 LNHDA and CDR2 SQIVND (reference sequence). J lost 12 bases, V lost 4 bases, and 11 bases had no gene match. The data derive from a study of shared clonotypes between healthy human individuals. Libraries were prepared by immunoSEQ multiplex PCR; TCRdb keeps only in-frame clonotypes and omits some of them. The sample holds about 510,000 clones, 96% seen once. The chain combines TRBV19 with TRBJ1-4; 7 bases fit TRBD1. The TCR sequence derives from a woman aged 25 to 39 in good health. Material: naive CD4+ T cells sorted from blood. The subset was: CD45RA+ positively selected. The CDR3 spells CASSTPGQRLELFF. CDR3 in DNA: TGTGCCAGTAGTACCCCGGGACAGCGATTAGAACTGTTTTTT.